This T cell receptor (beta chain) came from a study of cytomegalovirus exposure and HLA in healthy donors. The PCR employed 60 Vbeta primers together with 13 Jbeta primers. Profiling relied on immunoSEQ multiplex PCR, and the TCRdb table lists in-frame clones only, not all of them. Of 150,000 to 200,000 clones listed, around 75% are singletons. Sequenced sample: PBMCs. This clonotype was sampled from a woman aged 30 to 39 in good health and CMV-seronegative.

CDR3 nucleotide sequence: TGTGCCAGCTCACGGGGGACAGGGTTCGACGAGCAGTACTTC. Protein: CASSRGTGFDEQYF. The gene calls are TRBV18 and TRBJ2-7; 9 positions agree with TRBD1. The CDR3 totals 14 residues. CDR1 is KGHSH, CDR2 LQKENI, per germline. With V trimmed by 4 bases and J by 5 bases, 6 bases remained unmatched.